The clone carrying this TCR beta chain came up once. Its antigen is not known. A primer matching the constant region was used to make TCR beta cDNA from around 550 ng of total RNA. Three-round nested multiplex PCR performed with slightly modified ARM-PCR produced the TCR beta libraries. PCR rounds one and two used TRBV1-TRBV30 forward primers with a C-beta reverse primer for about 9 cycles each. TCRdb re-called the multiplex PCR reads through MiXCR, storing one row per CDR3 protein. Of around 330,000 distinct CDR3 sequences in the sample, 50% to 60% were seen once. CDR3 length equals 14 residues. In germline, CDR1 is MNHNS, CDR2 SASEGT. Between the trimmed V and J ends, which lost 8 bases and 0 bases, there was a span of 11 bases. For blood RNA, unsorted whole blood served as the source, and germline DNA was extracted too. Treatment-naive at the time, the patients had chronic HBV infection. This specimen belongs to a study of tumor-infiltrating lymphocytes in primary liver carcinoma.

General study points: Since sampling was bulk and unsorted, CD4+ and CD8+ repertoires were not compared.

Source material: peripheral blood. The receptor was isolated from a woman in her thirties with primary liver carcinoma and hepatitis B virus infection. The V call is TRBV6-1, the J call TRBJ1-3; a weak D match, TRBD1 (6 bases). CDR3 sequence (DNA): TGTGCCAGCGGTGGGGACAACTCTGGAAACACCATATATTTT. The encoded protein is CASGGDNSGNTIYF.